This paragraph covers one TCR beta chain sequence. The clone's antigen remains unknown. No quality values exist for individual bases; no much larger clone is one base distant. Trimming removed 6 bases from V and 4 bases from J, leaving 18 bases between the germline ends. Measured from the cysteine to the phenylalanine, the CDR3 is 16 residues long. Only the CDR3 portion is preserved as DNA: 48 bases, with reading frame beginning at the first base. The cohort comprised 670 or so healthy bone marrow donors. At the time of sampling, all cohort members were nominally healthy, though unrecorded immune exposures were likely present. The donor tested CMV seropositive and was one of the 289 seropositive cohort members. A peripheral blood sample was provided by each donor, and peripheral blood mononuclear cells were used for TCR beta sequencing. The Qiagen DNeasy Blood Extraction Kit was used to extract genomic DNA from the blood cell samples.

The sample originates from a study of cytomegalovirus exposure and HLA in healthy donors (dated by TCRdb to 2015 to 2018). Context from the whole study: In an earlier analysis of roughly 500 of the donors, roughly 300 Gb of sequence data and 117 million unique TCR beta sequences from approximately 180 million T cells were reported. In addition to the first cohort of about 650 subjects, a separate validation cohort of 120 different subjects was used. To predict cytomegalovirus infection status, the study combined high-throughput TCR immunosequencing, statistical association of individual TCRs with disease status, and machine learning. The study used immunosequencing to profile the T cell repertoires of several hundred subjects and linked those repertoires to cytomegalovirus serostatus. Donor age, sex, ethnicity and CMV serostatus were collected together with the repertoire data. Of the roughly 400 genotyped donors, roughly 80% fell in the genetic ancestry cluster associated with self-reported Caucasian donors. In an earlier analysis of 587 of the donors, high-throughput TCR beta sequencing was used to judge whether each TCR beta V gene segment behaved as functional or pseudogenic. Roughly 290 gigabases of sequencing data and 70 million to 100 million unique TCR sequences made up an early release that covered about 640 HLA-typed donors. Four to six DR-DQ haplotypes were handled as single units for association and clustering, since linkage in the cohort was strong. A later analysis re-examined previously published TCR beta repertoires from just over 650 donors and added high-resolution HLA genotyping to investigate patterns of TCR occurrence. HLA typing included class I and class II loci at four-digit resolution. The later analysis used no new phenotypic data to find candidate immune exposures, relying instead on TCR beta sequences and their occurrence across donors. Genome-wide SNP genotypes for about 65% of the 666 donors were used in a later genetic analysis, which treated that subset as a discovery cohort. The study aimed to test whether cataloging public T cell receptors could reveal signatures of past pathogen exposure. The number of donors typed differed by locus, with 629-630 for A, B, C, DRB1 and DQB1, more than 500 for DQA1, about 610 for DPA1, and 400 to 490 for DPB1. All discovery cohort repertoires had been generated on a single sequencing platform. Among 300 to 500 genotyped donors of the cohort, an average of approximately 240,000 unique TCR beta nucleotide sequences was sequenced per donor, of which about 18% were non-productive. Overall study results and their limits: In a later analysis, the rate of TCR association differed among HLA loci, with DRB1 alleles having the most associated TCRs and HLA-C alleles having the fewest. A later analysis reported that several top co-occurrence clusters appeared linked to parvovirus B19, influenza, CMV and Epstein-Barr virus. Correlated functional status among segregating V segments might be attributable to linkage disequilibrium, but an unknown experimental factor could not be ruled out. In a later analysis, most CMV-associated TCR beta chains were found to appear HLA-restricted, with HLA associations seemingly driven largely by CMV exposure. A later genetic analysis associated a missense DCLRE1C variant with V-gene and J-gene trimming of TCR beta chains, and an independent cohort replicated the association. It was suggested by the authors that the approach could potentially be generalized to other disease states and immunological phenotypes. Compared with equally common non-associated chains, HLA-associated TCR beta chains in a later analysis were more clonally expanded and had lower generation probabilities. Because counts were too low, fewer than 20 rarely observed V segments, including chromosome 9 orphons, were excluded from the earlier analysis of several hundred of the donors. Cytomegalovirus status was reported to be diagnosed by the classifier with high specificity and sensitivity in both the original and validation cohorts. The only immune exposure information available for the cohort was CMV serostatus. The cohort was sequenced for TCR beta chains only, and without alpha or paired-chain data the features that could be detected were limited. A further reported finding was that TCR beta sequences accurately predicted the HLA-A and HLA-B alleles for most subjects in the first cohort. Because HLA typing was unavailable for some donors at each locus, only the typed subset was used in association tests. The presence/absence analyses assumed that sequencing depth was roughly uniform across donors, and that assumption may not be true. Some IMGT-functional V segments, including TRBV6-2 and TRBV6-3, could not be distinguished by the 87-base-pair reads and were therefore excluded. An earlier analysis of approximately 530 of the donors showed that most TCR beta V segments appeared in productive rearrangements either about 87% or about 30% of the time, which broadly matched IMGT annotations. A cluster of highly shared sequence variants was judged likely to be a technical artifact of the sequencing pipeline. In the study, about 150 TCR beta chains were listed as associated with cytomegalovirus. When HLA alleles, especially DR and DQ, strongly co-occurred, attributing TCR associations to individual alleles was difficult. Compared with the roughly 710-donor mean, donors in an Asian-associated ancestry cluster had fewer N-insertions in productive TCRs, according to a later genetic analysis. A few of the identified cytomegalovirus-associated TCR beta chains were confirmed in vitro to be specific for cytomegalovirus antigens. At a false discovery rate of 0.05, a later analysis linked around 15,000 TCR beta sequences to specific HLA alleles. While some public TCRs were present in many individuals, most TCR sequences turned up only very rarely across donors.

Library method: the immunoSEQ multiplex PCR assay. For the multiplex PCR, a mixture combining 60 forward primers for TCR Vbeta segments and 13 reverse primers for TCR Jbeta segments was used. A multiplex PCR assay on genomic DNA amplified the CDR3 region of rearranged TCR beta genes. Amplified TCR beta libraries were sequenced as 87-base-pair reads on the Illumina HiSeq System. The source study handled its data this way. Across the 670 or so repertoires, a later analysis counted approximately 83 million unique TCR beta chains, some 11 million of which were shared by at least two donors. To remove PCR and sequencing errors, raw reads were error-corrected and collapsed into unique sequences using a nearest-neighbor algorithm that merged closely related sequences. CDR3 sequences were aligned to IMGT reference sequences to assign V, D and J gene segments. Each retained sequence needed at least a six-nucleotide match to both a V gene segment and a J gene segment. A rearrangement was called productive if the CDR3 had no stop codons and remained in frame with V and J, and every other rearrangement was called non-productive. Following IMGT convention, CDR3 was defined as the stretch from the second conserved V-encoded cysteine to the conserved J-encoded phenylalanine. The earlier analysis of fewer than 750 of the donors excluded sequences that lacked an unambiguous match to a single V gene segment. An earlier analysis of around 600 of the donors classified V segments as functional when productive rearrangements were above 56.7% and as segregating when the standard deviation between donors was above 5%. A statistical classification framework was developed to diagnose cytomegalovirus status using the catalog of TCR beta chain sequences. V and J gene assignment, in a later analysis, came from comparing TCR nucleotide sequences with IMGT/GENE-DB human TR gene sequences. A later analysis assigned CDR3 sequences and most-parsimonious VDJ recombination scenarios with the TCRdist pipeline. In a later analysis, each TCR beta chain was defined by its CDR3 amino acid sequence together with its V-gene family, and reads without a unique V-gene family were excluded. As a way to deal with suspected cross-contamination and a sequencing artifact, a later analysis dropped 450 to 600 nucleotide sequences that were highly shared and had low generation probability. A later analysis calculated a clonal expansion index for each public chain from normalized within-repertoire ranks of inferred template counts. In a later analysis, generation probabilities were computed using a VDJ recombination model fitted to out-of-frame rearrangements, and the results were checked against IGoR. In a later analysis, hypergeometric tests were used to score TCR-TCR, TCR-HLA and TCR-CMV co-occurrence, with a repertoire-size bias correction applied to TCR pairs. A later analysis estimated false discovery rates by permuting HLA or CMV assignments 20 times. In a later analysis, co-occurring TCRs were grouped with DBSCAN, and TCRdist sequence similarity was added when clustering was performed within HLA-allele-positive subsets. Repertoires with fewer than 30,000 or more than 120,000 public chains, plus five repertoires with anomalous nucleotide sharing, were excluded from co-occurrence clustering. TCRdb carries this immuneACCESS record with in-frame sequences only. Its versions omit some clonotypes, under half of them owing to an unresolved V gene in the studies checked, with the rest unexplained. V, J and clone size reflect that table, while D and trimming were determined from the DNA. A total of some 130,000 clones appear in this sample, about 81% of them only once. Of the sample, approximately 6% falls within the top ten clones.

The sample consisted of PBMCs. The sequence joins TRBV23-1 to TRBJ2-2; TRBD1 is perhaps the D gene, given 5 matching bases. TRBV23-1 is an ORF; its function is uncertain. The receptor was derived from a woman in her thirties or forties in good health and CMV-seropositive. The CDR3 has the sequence CASSLYRQSATGELFF. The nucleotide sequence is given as TGCGCCAGCAGCCTATACCGACAGTCGGCCACCGGGGAGCTGTTTTTT.